These 4 T cell receptor beta chains were sequenced from one sample in a study of cytomegalovirus exposure and HLA in healthy donors. The PCR ran on 60 Vbeta and 13 Jbeta primers. Measured with immunoSEQ multiplex PCR; TCRdb has only the in-frame clones, and not every one. Of over 100,000 clones listed, around 8.5% were seen once; the top ten hold about 5.5%. The sample was PBMCs. These receptors originate from a man aged 35 to 55 in good health and CMV-seronegative.

The chain employs TRBV2 and TRBJ1-4; unclear D gene. Germline lookup yields CDR1 SNHLY and CDR2 FYNNEI. V was trimmed by 4 bases and J by 3 bases, leaving 3 bases between them. CDR3 length: 12 amino acids. The CDR3 DNA reads as TGTGCCAGCAGTGCAGCTAATGAAAAACTGTTTTTT. It yields the protein CASSAANEKLFF.

This chain uses TRBV7-9 with TRBJ2-6, with 7 bases aligning to TRBD1. This CDR3 contains 16 residues. Germline V lookup: CDR1 SEHNR, CDR2 FQNEAQ (reference sequence). V was clipped by 5 bases and J by 4 bases; unmatched bases: 8. CDR3 sequence (DNA): TGTGCCAGCAGCCCTCAGACAGGGTACGGGGCCAACGTCCTGACTTTC. Translating gives CASSPQTGYGANVLTF.

This clone was observed a handful of times. The rearrangement links TRBV7-6 to TRBJ2-1; D gene unclear. This CDR3 has 12 amino acids. The V and J ends lost 5 bases and 9 bases respectively, with 11 bases between them. Looked up from germline, CDR1 is SGHVS and CDR2 is FNYEAQ. CDR3 residues: CASSPLGREQFF. The DNA for the CDR3 is TGTGCCAGCAGCCCACTTGGTCGTGAGCAGTTCTTC.

The rearrangement joins TRBV15 to TRBJ1-1; D perhaps matches TRBD1 (5 bases). Germline lookup yields CDR1 LNHNV and CDR2 YYDKDF (reference sequence). The CDR3 runs 15 residues. V was clipped by 0 bases and J by 4 bases, with 12 bases between them. The CDR3 sequence is CATSRDGDSGTEAFF. CDR3 nucleotides: TGTGCCACCAGCAGAGATGGGGACTCGGGCACTGAAGCTTTCTTT. Full variable domain (outside the CDR3, taken from reference TRBV15 and TRBJ1-1): DAMVIQNPRYQVTQFGKPVTLSCSQTLNHNVMYWYQQKSSQAPKLLFHYYDKDFNNEADTPDNFQSRRPNTSFCFLDIRSPGLGDTAMYLCATSRDGDSGTEAFFGQGTRLTVV.